These 25 T cell receptor beta chains were sequenced from one sample in a study of cytomegalovirus exposure and HLA in healthy donors. The primer mix had 60 Vbeta and 13 Jbeta primers. Clones were sequenced by immunoSEQ multiplex PCR, and TCRdb holds only the in-frame ones, with some missing. The sample holds about 60,000 clones, approximately 63% seen once. Sample: PBMCs. The receptors shown here come from a woman aged 55-70 years in good health and CMV-seropositive.

J is TRBJ1-2 and V is TRBV6-1; D ambiguous. The CDR3 contains 12 residues. The germline V and J ends were trimmed by 2 bases and 8 bases, with 9 bases remaining between them. Germline lookup yields CDR1 MNHNS and CDR2 SASEGT. CDR3 loop: CASSETARGYTF. CDR3 nucleotides: TGTGCCAGCAGTGAAACCGCACGGGGCTACACCTTC.

The chain joins TRBV2 to TRBJ2-3; tentative D call: TRBD2 (5 bases). CDR3 length equals 15 residues. V was shortened by 4 bases and J by 2 bases, with 13 bases between the two germline ends. Germline V gene lookup returns CDR1 SNHLY and CDR2 FYNNEI. This CDR3 is CASSGLASSTDTQYF. The CDR3 DNA sequence: TGTGCCAGCAGTGGCCTAGCCTCATCCACAGATACGCAGTATTTT.

This clone was recorded at least ten times. For the CDR3, the DNA is TGCGCCAGCAGGCAAGATACAGGGGGCTTCGAAGCTTTCTTT. This encodes CASRQDTGGFEAFF. The chain has TRBV5-1 and TRBJ1-1, with TRBD1 matching over 9 bases. The CDR3 has 14 amino acids. The J segment lost 8 bases and the V segment lost 5 bases, leaving 10 bases of the junction unmatched. The germline V gene has CDR1 SGHRS and CDR2 YFSETQ.

About this clone: A far larger clone is only one base removed, so a read error is likely. The rearrangement joins TRBV5-1 to TRBJ1-1, with 7 bases that match TRBD1. Germline CDR1 SGHRS, CDR2 YFSETQ. There are 14 residues in the CDR3. CDR3 in amino acids: CARSLQGERTEAFF. The CDR3 DNA follows: TGCGCCCGCAGCTTGCAGGGGGAGCGGACTGAAGCTTTCTTT.

The V and J genes are TRBV28 and TRBJ1-1, with TRBD1 matching 7 bases. Germline V lookup: CDR1 MDHEN, CDR2 SYDVKM. The CDR3 is 12 residues long. V gave up 6 bases and J gave up 11 bases; unmatched junction bases: 9. This CDR3 is CASSSIQGLAFF. The CDR3, as DNA: TGTGCCAGCAGCTCCATACAGGGGCTGGCTTTCTTT.

This chain connects TRBV23-1 to TRBJ1-5; 8 nucleotides line up with TRBD1. TRBV23-1 counts as an open reading frame of uncertain function. The CDR3 is made up of 16 amino acids. V trimming: 4 bases; J trimming: 4 bases; junction bases outside the gene matches: 9. The CDR3 protein is CASSPQGARKNQPQHF. In DNA, the CDR3 is TGCGCCAGCAGTCCCCAGGGGGCGAGGAAGAATCAGCCCCAGCATTTT.

Turning to this clone: Other DNA variants within this sample encode the same CDR3. V is TRBV7-2 and J is TRBJ1-4; the D gene is possibly TRBD1 (6 bases). Per the germline V gene, CDR1 is SGHTA and CDR2 is FQGNSA. The ends were cut back, 4 bases at V and 8 bases at J, with 17 bases in the middle. This CDR3 has 15 residues. Written as DNA, the CDR3 is TGTGCCAGCAGCTCGAACAGGGTAGGAGCCGAAAAACTGTTTTTT. Translated: CASSSNRVGAEKLFF.

Concerning this clone itself: At one of its ends the junction is not consistent with the germline gene, which may arise from a read error. The chain links TRBV10-3 to TRBJ1-3; D is perhaps TRBD1 (6 bases). In germline, CDR1 is ENHRY, CDR2 SYGVKD. The CDR3 totals 13 residues. CDR3 DNA sequence: TGTGCCATCAGGGACAGCTCTGGAAACACCGTATATTTT. This sequence encodes CAIRDSSGNTVYF.

The V gene is TRBV9, the J gene TRBJ2-5; TRBD2 agrees at 16 bases. Germline CDR1 reads SGDLS; CDR2 reads YYNGEE. The length of the CDR3 is 19 residues. Unmatched junction bases numbered 12, after V lost 2 bases and J lost 5 bases. CDR3 coding DNA: TGTGCCAGCAGCGTGCCACCGGGACTAGCGGGGGGGCCGGATGAGACCCAGTACTTC. This gives the protein CASSVPPGLAGGPDETQYF. Filled out from reference TRBV9 and TRBJ2-5, the complete variable domain reads DSGVTQTPKHLITATGQRVTLRCSPRSGDLSVYWYQQSLDQGLQFLIQYYNGEERAKGNILERFSAQQFPDLHSELNLSSLELGDSALYFCASSVPPGLAGGPDETQYFGPGTRLLVL.

For the CDR3, the DNA is TGTGCCAGCAGTCGGACTCTGAACACTGAAGCTTTCTTT. It specifies CASSRTLNTEAFF. J is TRBJ1-1 and V is TRBV6-1, with D unclear. CDR3 length equals 13 residues. Germline-derived CDR1 and CDR2 are MNHNS and SASEGT. The V end was cut by 5 bases, the J end by 0 bases, with 7 bases between.

The gene calls are TRBV28 and TRBJ1-2; no reliable D call. CDR1 is MDHEN and CDR2 is SYDVKM in the germline V gene. There are 13 residues in the CDR3. Trimming cost V 6 bases and J 4 bases, with 12 bases left between them. This CDR3 reads CASRALPIYGYTF. The CDR3 nucleotides read TGTGCCAGCAGAGCTCTCCCGATCTATGGCTACACCTTC.

This clone was detected only once. J is TRBJ2-7 and V is TRBV28; 7 bases are shared with TRBD1. With 4 bases clipped from V and 3 bases from J, the junction kept 12 bases outside the gene matches. The CDR3 sequence is 16 residues long. CDR1 is MDHEN and CDR2 is SYDVKM in the germline V gene. The CDR3 protein is CASSYLTLDRVYEQYF. CDR3 in DNA: TGTGCCAGCAGTTACCTTACTCTTGACAGGGTCTACGAGCAGTACTTC.

V and J are TRBV5-4 and TRBJ1-1; 7 positions match TRBD1. The trim removed 4 bases at V and 1 base at J, leaving 10 bases unmatched. The CDR3 covers 16 residues. Germline CDR1 reads SGHNT; CDR2 reads YYREEE (reference sequence). Here the CDR3 reads CASSDGKGGRNTEAFF. In DNA form, the CDR3 reads TGTGCCAGCAGCGACGGTAAAGGGGGCCGGAACACTGAAGCTTTCTTT.

The chain recombines TRBV5-1 with TRBJ2-2, with D maybe TRBD1 (5 bases). The germline V and J ends were trimmed by 0 bases and 5 bases, with 8 bases remaining between them. The CDR3 totals 14 residues. Germline V gene lookup returns CDR1 SGHRS and CDR2 YFSETQ. CDR3 DNA sequence: TGCGCCAGCAGCTTGGAAAGGGGAACCGGGGAGCTGTTTTTT. This encodes CASSLERGTGELFF.

The rearrangement links TRBV6-5 to TRBJ2-5; D may be TRBD1 (5 bases). The CDR3 covers 15 residues. V was trimmed by 0 bases and J by 5 bases, leaving 13 bases between them. Germline assignment: CDR1 MNHEY and CDR2 SVGAGI. CDR3 residues: CASSYSQGDGETQYF. The CDR3, as DNA: TGTGCCAGCAGTTACTCCCAGGGCGATGGGGAGACCCAGTACTTC.

The sample holds a few counts of this clone. V gene TRBV13 combines with J gene TRBJ2-1; 9 bases are a match to TRBD1. CDR1 is PRHDT, CDR2 FYEKMQ, per germline (reference sequence). This CDR3 is 17 amino acids long. Trimming at V came to 5 bases and at J to 0 bases, leaving 8 bases not matched to a gene. The chain's CDR3 is CASSQYGTGSSYNEQFF. For the CDR3, the DNA is TGTGCCAGCAGCCAATACGGGACAGGGAGCTCCTACAATGAGCAGTTCTTC.

This chain links TRBV9 with TRBJ2-7; D perhaps matches TRBD2 (7 bases). The CDR3 length is 15 residues. The germline CDR1 and CDR2 sequences are SGDLS and YYNGEE. V gave up 5 bases and J gave up 5 bases, with 20 bases separating them. The CDR3: CASSLSRGGLNEQYF. Here the CDR3 DNA reads TGTGCCAGCAGTTTGTCGAGGGGGGGCCTCAACGAGCAGTACTTC.

The J gene is TRBJ2-6, the V gene TRBV6-1; a possible D gene is TRBD1 (5 bases). Germline loops: CDR1 MNHNS, CDR2 SASEGT. With 2 bases removed from V and 2 bases from J, the gap between germline ends came to 10 bases. The CDR3 spans 16 residues. The CDR3 DNA sequence: TGTGCCAGCAGTGAAATCCCAGGGACTGGGGCCAACGTCCTGACTTTC. Encoded protein: CASSEIPGTGANVLTF.

This chain's CDR3 is CASSFNNRDRGYNEQFF. The CDR3 DNA is TGTGCCAGCAGTTTTAATAACCGGGACAGGGGTTACAATGAGCAGTTCTTC. V and J are TRBV7-9 and TRBJ2-1, with TRBD1 matching over 10 bases. After removal of 6 bases from V and 4 bases from J, the junction contained 12 bases not matched to a gene. Germline V lookup: CDR1 SEHNR, CDR2 FQNEAQ (reference sequence). The CDR3 length is 17 residues.

This chain links TRBV4-2 with TRBJ2-1; tentative D call: TRBD2 (5 bases). Between the trimmed V and J ends, which lost 0 bases and 9 bases, there was a span of 9 bases. The CDR3 runs to 13 residues. From germline, CDR1 is LGHNA and CDR2 YNFKEQ. The CDR3 DNA is TGTGCCAGCAGCCAAGAGGACTCCGGTGAGCAGTTCTTC. Amino acid sequence: CASSQEDSGEQFF.

The gene calls are TRBV28 and TRBJ2-7, with TRBD1 as a possible D gene (6 bases). CDR3 length: 12 residues. V gave up 9 bases and J gave up 0 bases, with 9 bases separating them. In germline, CDR1 is MDHEN, CDR2 SYDVKM. CDR3 in amino acids: CASGQHSYEQYF. The CDR3 nucleotides read TGTGCCAGTGGACAGCACTCCTACGAGCAGTACTTC. The whole variable domain, filled in from reference TRBV28 and TRBJ2-7, reads DVKVTQSSRYLVKRTGEKVFLECVQDMDHENMFWYRQDPGLGLRLIYFSYDVKMKEKGDIPEGYSVSREKKERFSLILESASTNQTSMYLCASGQHSYEQYFGPGTRLTVT.

This clone was detected a few times. This chain connects TRBV27 to TRBJ2-3, with TRBD2 identical over 7 bases. The CDR3 sequence is 15 residues long. J was trimmed by 1 base and V by 2 bases; bases with no gene match: 3. Looked up from germline, CDR1 is MNHEY and CDR2 is SMNVEV (reference sequence). CDR3 DNA: TGTGCCAGCAGTTTACTAGCGGCCGGCACAGATACGCAGTATTTT. This translates into CASSLLAAGTDTQYF.

The V call is TRBV15, the J call TRBJ2-3; D is perhaps TRBD1 (6 bases). From germline, CDR1 is LNHNV and CDR2 YYDKDF (reference sequence). The CDR3 contains 15 residues. The V end lost 0 bases, the J end lost 6 bases, and 13 bases lay between the germline ends. The CDR3 region has the DNA TGTGCCACCAGCAGAGACCCAGGCCAGGGGGATACGCAGTATTTT. Encoded protein: CATSRDPGQGDTQYF.

This clone was detected a few times. The chain couples TRBV5-1 to TRBJ2-5, with TRBD1 as a possible D gene (6 bases). The germline gives CDR1 SGHRS, CDR2 YFSETQ. V gave up 3 bases and J gave up 5 bases, with 14 bases separating them. The CDR3 totals 14 residues. For the CDR3, the DNA is TGCGCCAGCAGCTCACAGGGTTACGTGGAGACCCAGTACTTC. This encodes CASSSQGYVETQYF.

The genes are TRBV29-1 and TRBJ1-3; D is ambiguous. The germline V gene encodes CDR1 SQVTM and CDR2 ANQGSEA. Trimming took off 4 bases at V and 3 bases at J, with 7 bases between the two ends. The CDR3 totals 12 residues. The CDR3 is CSVGEVGNTIYF. In nucleotides, the CDR3 is TGCAGCGTTGGGGAGGTTGGAAACACCATATATTTT. Based on the CDR3 plus reference TRBV29-1 and TRBJ1-3, the full variable domain is SAVISQKPSRDICQRGTSLTIQCQVDSQVTMMFWYRQQPGQSLTLIATANQGSEATYESGFVIDKFPISRPNLTFSTLTVSNMSPEDSSIYLCSVGEVGNTIYFGEGSWLTVV.